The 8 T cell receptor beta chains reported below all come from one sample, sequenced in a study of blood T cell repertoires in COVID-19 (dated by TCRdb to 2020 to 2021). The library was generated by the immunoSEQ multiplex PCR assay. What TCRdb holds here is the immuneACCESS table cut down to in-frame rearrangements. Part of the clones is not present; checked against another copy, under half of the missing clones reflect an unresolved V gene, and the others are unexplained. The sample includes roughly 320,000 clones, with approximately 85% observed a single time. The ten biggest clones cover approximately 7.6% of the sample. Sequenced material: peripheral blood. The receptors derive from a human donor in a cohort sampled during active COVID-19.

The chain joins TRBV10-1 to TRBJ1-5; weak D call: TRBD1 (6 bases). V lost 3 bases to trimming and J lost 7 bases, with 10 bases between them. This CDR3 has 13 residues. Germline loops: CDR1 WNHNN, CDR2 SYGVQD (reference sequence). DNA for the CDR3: TGCGCCAGCAGTGAAGGGGGAAAACAGCCCCAGCATTTT. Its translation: CASSEGGKQPQHF.

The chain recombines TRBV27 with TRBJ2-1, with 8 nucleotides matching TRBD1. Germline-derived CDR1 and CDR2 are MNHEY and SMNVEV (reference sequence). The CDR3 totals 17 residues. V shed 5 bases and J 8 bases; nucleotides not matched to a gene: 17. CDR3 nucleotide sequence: TGTGCCAGCAGTCTTCCCCTCGGGACAGGAAGGTCGGATGAGCAGTTCTTC. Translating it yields CASSLPLGTGRSDEQFF.

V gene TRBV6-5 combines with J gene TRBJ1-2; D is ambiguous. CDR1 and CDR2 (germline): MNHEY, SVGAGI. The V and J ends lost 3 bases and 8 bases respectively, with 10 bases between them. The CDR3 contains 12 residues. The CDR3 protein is CASSYGGLGYTF. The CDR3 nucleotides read TGTGCCAGCAGTTATGGAGGTCTCGGCTACACCTTC.

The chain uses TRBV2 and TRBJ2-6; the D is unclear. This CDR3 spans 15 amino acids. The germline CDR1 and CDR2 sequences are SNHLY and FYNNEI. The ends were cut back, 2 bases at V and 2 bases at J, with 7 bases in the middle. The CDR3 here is CASSELSAGANVLTF. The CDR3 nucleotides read TGTGCCAGCAGTGAACTCTCCGCTGGGGCCAACGTCCTGACTTTC.

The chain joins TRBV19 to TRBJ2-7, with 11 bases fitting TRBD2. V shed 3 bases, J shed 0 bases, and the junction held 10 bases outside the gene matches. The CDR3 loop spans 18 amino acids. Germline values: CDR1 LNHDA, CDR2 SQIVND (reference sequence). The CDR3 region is CASSIRAASGGISYEQYF. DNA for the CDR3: TGTGCCAGTAGTATCAGGGCGGCTAGCGGGGGGATCTCCTACGAGCAGTACTTC.

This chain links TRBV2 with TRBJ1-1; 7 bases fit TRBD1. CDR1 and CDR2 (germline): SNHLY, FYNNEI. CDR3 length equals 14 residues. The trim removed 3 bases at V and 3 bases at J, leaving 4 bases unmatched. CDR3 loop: CASSDGTGDTEAFF. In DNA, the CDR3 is TGTGCCAGCAGTGACGGAACAGGGGACACTGAAGCTTTCTTT.

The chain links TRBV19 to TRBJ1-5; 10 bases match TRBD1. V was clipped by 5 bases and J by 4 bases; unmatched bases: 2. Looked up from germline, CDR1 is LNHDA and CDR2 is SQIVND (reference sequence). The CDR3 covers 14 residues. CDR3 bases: TGTGCCAGTAGTTGGGGACAGGGGAATCAGCCCCAGCATTTT. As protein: CASSWGQGNQPQHF.

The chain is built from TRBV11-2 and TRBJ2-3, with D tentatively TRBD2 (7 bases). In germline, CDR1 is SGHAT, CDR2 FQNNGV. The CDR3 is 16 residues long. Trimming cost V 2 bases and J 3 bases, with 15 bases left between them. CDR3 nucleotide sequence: TGTGCCAGCAGCTTAACACAGGGAGGGGAGACAGATACGCAGTATTTT. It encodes CASSLTQGGETDTQYF.